One and the same sample provided the 2 T cell receptor beta chains below, sequenced in a study of graft-versus-host responses after intestinal transplantation (dated by TCRdb to the early 2020s). The library was obtained by the immunoSEQ multiplex PCR assay. Held by TCRdb, this immuneACCESS table contains in-frame sequences only and omits some clones. Under half of the omission traces to an unresolved V gene where checked; the cause of the rest is unknown. The sample contains tens of thousands of clones, 90% to 95% of them found a single time. The top ten clonotypes cover around 1.1% of the sample. Which antigens these TCRs recognize remains unknown. The sample's time point label, decoded: cells obtained before transplantation from donor or recipient. The sample consisted of unstimulated CD8+ T cells sorted from spleen or lymph node cells, taken before transplant. All receptors derive from a human donor who was the organ donor for an intestinal transplant.

J is TRBJ1-2 and V is TRBV11-2, with D tentatively TRBD1 (5 bases). Trimming took off 6 bases at V and 6 bases at J, with 11 bases between the two ends. CDR3 length: 12 residues. From germline, CDR1 is SGHAT and CDR2 FQNNGV. CDR3 bases: TGTGCCAGCAGACGGAGGGGCGATGGCTACACCTTC. Encoded protein: CASRRRGDGYTF.

The chain couples TRBV2 to TRBJ1-5; 7 nucleotides agree with TRBD1. This CDR3 contains 14 residues. The junction had 7 bases not matched to a gene; V was cut back by 7 bases and J by 4 bases. Germline loops: CDR1 SNHLY, CDR2 FYNNEI. The CDR3 sequence is CASTSWDSNQPQHF. The CDR3 coding sequence is TGTGCCAGCACCTCCTGGGACAGTAATCAGCCCCAGCATTTT.